This record looks at one T cell receptor beta chain sequence and its context. Original processing methods: Nucleated cell counts were estimated from reference gene primer amplification. The protocol was immunoSEQ multiplex PCR, while the TCRdb copy is restricted to in-frame clones and leaves out a portion. The DNA gave D and trimming, while V, J and clone size come from that table. The profile shows a few hundred thousand clones, over 75% of them singletons. The CDR3 loop spans 13 amino acids. Trimming removed 4 bases from V and 4 bases from J, with 10 bases in between. Germline loops: CDR1 SGHTA, CDR2 FQGNSA. The data were obtained in a study of blood T cell repertoires in COVID-19.

The sequence derives from a woman aged 18-29 years who had been exposed to COVID-19. Sequencing was done on a sample of PBMCs or T cells enriched from blood (not recorded which). The V and J genes are TRBV7-2 and TRBJ1-2; D unclear. The CDR3 spells CASSSGGPYGYTF. The CDR3 DNA follows: TGTGCCAGCAGCTCCGGAGGCCCCTATGGCTACACCTTC.